Following are 23 T cell receptor beta chains from one sample sequenced in a study of blood T cells in healthy people across ages. The authors ran a second PCR of about 6 to 11 cycles using a sample-barcoded 5' primer and a J-beta primer mix. TCRdb re-analysed the 5' RACE reads in MiXCR, keeping a single row per CDR3 protein. The sample has hundreds of thousands of distinct CDR3 sequences, 35% to 50% seen once; the top ten hold around 30%. The sequencing input was blood. Receptor source: a man older than 75 in good health.

This chain joins TRBV7-2 and TRBJ2-7, with TRBD2 identical over 8 bases. Germline values: CDR1 SGHTA, CDR2 FQGNSA. CDR3 length equals 16 residues. The ends lost 1 base at V and 5 bases at J; junction bases unmatched: 10. The CDR3: CASSLDRPLADNEQYF. The CDR3, as DNA: TGTGCCAGCAGCTTAGATAGGCCACTAGCGGACAACGAGCAGTACTTC.

The chain uses TRBV20-1 and TRBJ2-5; 8 bases are shared with TRBD1. The J call may be wrong; the DNA end is better matched by TRBJ2-7. This CDR3 is 14 amino acids long. Germline V CDR1 and CDR2: DFQATT, SNEGSKA (reference sequence). In nucleotides, the CDR3 is TGCAGTGCTAGAGCAGGGGGCGTTTTCTACGAGCAGTACTTC. This sequence encodes CSARAGGVFYEQYF.

This clonotype was counted once. The chain employs TRBV20-1 and TRBJ2-5; possibly TRBD1 for D (5 bases). The germline V and J ends were trimmed by 4 bases and 7 bases, with 22 bases remaining between them. The length of the CDR3 is 15 residues. From germline, CDR1 is DFQATT and CDR2 SNEGSKA (reference sequence). The CDR3 coding sequence is TGCAGTGCTAACCCGCAACAGAGAAGAAGGGGGACCCAGTACTTC. Residues: CSANPQQRRRGTQYF.

The J gene is TRBJ2-7, the V gene TRBV7-9; 13 bases match TRBD2. From germline, CDR1 is SEHNR and CDR2 FQNEAQ (reference sequence). The length of the CDR3 is 20 residues. With 5 bases clipped from V and 5 bases from J, the junction kept 21 bases outside the gene matches. The CDR3 is CASSAGLAGAGRGLSDEQYF. CDR3 sequence (DNA): TGTGCCAGCAGCGCCGGACTAGCGGGAGCCGGGAGAGGATTGTCTGACGAGCAGTACTTC.

The chain is built from TRBV12-3 or TRBV12-4 and TRBJ1-6; D might be TRBD1 (5 bases). This CDR3 spans 13 amino acids. The germline V and J ends were trimmed by 5 bases and 10 bases, with 12 bases remaining between them. CDR3 DNA sequence: TGTGCCAGCAGTGTGGTCGGGGGATCACCCCTCCACTTT. This gives the protein CASSVVGGSPLHF.

This clonotype has a count of ten or more. V gene TRBV12-3 or TRBV12-4 combines with J gene TRBJ2-5; D gene uncertain. The CDR3 is made up of 14 amino acids. Trimming removed 2 bases at V and 4 bases at J, with 11 bases between. The CDR3: CASSLMGSVETQYF. Written as DNA, the CDR3 is TGTGCCAGCAGTTTAATGGGGTCCGTAGAGACCCAGTACTTC.

The CDR3 here is CASSVGGQANYGYTF. The DNA of the CDR3 is TGTGCCAGCAGCGTAGGGGGACAGGCAAACTATGGCTACACCTTC. V is TRBV9 and J is TRBJ1-2; 8 bases match TRBD1. CDR1 SGDLS and CDR2 YYNGEE come from the germline V gene. The junction had 3 bases not matched to a gene; V was cut back by 0 bases and J by 2 bases. The CDR3 is 15 amino acids. Combining the CDR3 with reference TRBV9 and TRBJ1-2 gives the whole variable domain DSGVTQTPKHLITATGQRVTLRCSPRSGDLSVYWYQQSLDQGLQFLIQYYNGEERAKGNILERFSAQQFPDLHSELNLSSLELGDSALYFCASSVGGQANYGYTFGSGTRLTVV.

At least ten counts were recorded for this clonotype. The chain uses TRBV6-2 or TRBV6-3 and TRBJ2-3; D is perhaps TRBD2 (5 bases). Trimming pared 6 bases from V and 8 bases from J, leaving 12 bases between. The germline V gene has CDR1 MNHEY and CDR2 SVGEGT. The CDR3 loop spans 12 amino acids. Here the CDR3 reads CASSKEGGTQYF. The CDR3 DNA is TGTGCCAGCAGCAAAGAGGGTGGTACGCAGTATTTT.

The V gene is TRBV20-1, the J gene TRBJ1-3, with a weak D call TRBD1 (5 bases). CDR1 is DFQATT and CDR2 is SNEGSKA in the germline V gene (reference sequence). This CDR3 contains 15 residues. Trimming left V 1 base short and J 0 bases short, with 10 bases between. Here the CDR3 reads CSARGDARSGNTIYF. The CDR3 region has the DNA TGCAGTGCTAGAGGGGACGCCCGCTCTGGAAACACCATATATTTT.

This sequence joins TRBV20-1 and TRBJ2-1; 9 nucleotides align to TRBD2. Germline lookup yields CDR1 DFQATT and CDR2 SNEGSKA (reference sequence). This CDR3 comprises 14 residues. V lost 6 bases to trimming and J lost 5 bases; unmatched junction nucleotides: 8. CDR3 residues: CSAGGGRGDNEQFF. The CDR3 DNA is TGCAGTGCGGGCGGCGGGAGGGGTGACAATGAGCAGTTCTTC.

This clonotype was detected only a few times. This rearrangement joins TRBV7-3 to TRBJ2-5; 10 nucleotides align to TRBD2. CDR1 is SGHTA and CDR2 is FQGTGA in the germline V gene. V shed 2 bases and J 11 bases; nucleotides not matched to a gene: 8. The CDR3 has 14 residues. DNA of the CDR3: TGTGCCAGCAGCTTATCGGCTAGCGGGAGACGACAGTACTTC. This sequence encodes CASSLSASGRRQYF.

The V call is TRBV10-3, the J call TRBJ1-1; maybe TRBD1 (5 bases). Trimming left V 3 bases short and J 1 base short, with 15 bases between. The germline V gene encodes CDR1 ENHRY and CDR2 SYGVKD. The CDR3 spans 16 residues. CDR3 DNA: TGTGCCATCAGTGAACGTCACCCCAGGGAGAACACTGAAGCTTTCTTT. Translating it yields CAISERHPRENTEAFF.

This sequence joins TRBV6-2 or TRBV6-3 and TRBJ2-7, with no clear D. The V end lost 2 bases, the J end lost 2 bases, and 10 bases lay between the germline ends. The CDR3 spans 14 residues. CDR1 MNHEY and CDR2 SVGEGT come from the germline V gene. CDR3 loop: CASSYVLVPYEQYF. CDR3 DNA: TGTGCCAGCAGTTACGTCCTAGTGCCCTACGAGCAGTACTTC.

This clonotype was found a few times. This sequence joins TRBV3-1 and TRBJ1-2; 8 bases fit TRBD1. The CDR3 extends over 16 amino acids. The trim removed 6 bases at V and 6 bases at J, leaving 15 bases unmatched. CDR1 and CDR2 (germline): LGHDT, YNNKEL (reference sequence). Written as DNA, the CDR3 is TGTGCCAGCAGTCTTTTTCCGGACAGGGCATTGAATGGCTACACCTTC. It is translated as CASSLFPDRALNGYTF.

A note on this clonotype: A clone one base away is much larger, so this may be a read error. The chain recombines TRBV21-1 with TRBJ1-1. TRBV21-1 is termed a pseudogene. The CDR3 consists of 12 residues. CDR3 DNA: TGTGCCAGCAGCGCGCTACACACTGAAGCTTTCTTT. This gives the protein CASSALHTEAFF.

The J gene is TRBJ2-5, the V gene TRBV7-9; 9 nucleotides align to TRBD2. Matching the DNA end better, TRBJ2-1 makes the J call doubtful. This CDR3 contains 17 residues. The germline gives CDR1 SEHNR, CDR2 FQNEAQ (reference sequence). The CDR3 reads CASSSPSVAGVEETQFF. DNA for the CDR3: TGTGCCAGCAGCTCGCCGTCGGTAGCGGGAGTAGAAGAGACCCAGTTCTTC.

V is TRBV28 and J is TRBJ2-5; possible D gene TRBD2, 6 bases. CDR3 size: 13 residues. CDR1 and CDR2 (germline): MDHEN, SYDVKM. V was pared by 3 bases and J by 11 bases, with 16 bases between. CDR3 loop: CASSFRGGSEQYF. The CDR3 nucleotides are TGTGCCAGCAGTTTCCGGGGAGGAAGTGAGCAGTACTTC.

CDR3 sequence (DNA): TGTGCCAGCAGCTTAGTTAGGGTCTCCTACAATGAGCAGTTCTTC. As protein: CASSLVRVSYNEQFF. This rearrangement joins TRBV7-2 to TRBJ2-1; no clear D gene. Germline lookup yields CDR1 SGHTA and CDR2 FQGNSA. The V end was cut by 1 base, the J end by 0 bases, with 7 bases between. CDR3 length: 15 amino acids.

The sample holds many counts of this clonotype. The rearrangement links TRBV4-3 to TRBJ2-1, with D perhaps TRBD2 (5 bases). CDR1 LGHNA and CDR2 YSLEER come from the germline V gene. The CDR3 sequence is 13 residues long. Trimming took 0 bases from V and 9 from J, leaving 9 bases between them. CDR3 protein: CASSQEADVEQFF. In DNA form, the CDR3 reads TGCGCCAGCAGCCAAGAAGCGGATGTTGAGCAGTTCTTC.

The chain recombines TRBV19 with TRBJ2-1; D gene ambiguous. V lost 1 base and J lost 9, with 13 bases in between. The CDR3 runs 14 residues. Germline CDR1 is LNHDA and CDR2 is SQIVND (reference sequence). The CDR3 loop reads CASSIGKLVGEQFF. CDR3 bases: TGTGCCAGTAGTATAGGAAAGCTCGTGGGTGAGCAGTTCTTC.

This clonotype was counted a few times. This sequence joins TRBV7-2 and TRBJ2-3; D call uncertain. The CDR3 is 14 amino acids. The V gene's germline CDR1 is SGHTA and CDR2 FQGNSA. Trimming cost V 1 base and J 4 bases, with 9 bases left between them. CDR3 region: CASSLGLSSDTQYF. DNA of the CDR3: TGTGCCAGCAGCTTAGGCCTTTCCTCAGATACGCAGTATTTT.

The CDR3 nucleotides are TGTGCCAGCAGTCAAACAGGGGGCGCTTGGTACGAGCAGTTCTTC. Protein sequence: CASSQTGGAWYEQFF. The V and J genes are TRBV2 and TRBJ2-1, with TRBD1 identical over 9 bases. The length of the CDR3 is 15 residues. Germline CDR1 SNHLY, CDR2 FYNNEI. V trimming: 5 bases; J trimming: 10 bases; junction bases outside the gene matches: 12.

The sample holds many counts of this clonotype. The V gene is TRBV27, the J gene TRBJ2-7, with 8 nucleotides matching TRBD2. Trimming cost V 0 bases and J 2 bases; bases outside gene matches: 3. The CDR3 runs 15 residues. Germline V gene sequence: CDR1 MNHEY, CDR2 SMNVEV (reference sequence). The chain's CDR3 is CASSLSGGATYEQYF. CDR3 coding DNA: TGTGCCAGCAGTTTATCCGGGGGGGCCACCTACGAGCAGTACTTC.